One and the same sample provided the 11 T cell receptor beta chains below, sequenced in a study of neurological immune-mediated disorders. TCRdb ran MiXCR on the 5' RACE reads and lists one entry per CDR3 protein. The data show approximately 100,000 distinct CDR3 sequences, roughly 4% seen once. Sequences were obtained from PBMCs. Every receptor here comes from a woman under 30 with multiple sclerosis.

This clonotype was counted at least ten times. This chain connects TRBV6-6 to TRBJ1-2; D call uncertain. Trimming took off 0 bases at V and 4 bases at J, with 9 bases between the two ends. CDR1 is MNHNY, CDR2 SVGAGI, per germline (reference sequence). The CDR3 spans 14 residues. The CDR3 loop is CASSYSGVPYGYTF. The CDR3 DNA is TGTGCCAGCAGTTACTCGGGTGTTCCCTATGGCTACACCTTC.

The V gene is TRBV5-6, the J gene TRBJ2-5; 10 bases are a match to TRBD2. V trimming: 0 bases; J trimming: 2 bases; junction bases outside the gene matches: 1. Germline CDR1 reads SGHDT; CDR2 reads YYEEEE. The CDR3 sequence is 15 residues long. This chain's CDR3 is CASSLVTSGQETQYF. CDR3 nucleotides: TGTGCCAGCAGCTTGGTGACTAGCGGGCAAGAGACCCAGTACTTC.

The CDR3 DNA sequence: TGTGCCTGGAGTAGGACAGGGAGTAATTCACCCCTCCACTTT. Encoded protein: CAWSRTGSNSPLHF. V and J are TRBV30 and TRBJ1-6, with 8 bases matching TRBD1. The CDR3 consists of 14 residues. Germline CDR1 GTSNPN, CDR2 SVGIG (reference sequence). Unmatched junction bases numbered 3, after V lost 2 bases and J lost 6 bases.

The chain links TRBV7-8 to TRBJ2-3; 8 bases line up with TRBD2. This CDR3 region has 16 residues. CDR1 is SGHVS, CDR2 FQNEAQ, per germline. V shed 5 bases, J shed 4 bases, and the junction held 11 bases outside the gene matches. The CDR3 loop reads CASSPPAGTRADTQYF. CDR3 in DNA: TGTGCCAGCAGCCCTCCCGCGGGGACTAGGGCAGATACGCAGTATTTT.

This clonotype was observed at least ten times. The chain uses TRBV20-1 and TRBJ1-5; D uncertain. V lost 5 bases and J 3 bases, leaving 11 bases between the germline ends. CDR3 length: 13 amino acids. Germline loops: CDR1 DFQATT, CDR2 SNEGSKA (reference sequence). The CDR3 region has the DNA TGCAGTGCTTCTCCCGGCCTCAATCAGCCCCAGCATTTT. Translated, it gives CSASPGLNQPQHF.

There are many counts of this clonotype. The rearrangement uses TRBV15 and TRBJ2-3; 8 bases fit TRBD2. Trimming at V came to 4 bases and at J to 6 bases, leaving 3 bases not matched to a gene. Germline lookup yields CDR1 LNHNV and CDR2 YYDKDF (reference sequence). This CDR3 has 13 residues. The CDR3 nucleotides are TGTGCCACCAGCAATGCGGGGGGTGATACGCAGTATTTT. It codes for CATSNAGGDTQYF.

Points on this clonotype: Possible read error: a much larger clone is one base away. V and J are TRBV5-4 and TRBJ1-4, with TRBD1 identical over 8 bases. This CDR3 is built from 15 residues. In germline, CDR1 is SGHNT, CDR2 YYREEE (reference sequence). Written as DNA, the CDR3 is TGTGCCAGCAGCAGACGACAGGGGAAGGATGAAACACTGTTTTTT. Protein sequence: CASSRRQGKDETLFF.

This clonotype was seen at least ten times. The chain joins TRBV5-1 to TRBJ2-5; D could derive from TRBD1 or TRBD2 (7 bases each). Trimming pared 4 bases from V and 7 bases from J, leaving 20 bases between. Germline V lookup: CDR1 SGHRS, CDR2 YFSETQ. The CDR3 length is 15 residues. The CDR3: CASSEGAGEGRTQYF. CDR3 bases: TGCGCCAGCAGCGAGGGGGCAGGGGAGGGGCGGACCCAGTACTTC.

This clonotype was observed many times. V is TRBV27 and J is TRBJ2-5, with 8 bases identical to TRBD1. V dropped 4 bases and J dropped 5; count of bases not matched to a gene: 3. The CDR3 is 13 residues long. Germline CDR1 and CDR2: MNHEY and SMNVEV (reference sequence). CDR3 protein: CASSSRGRETQYF. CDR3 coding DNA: TGTGCCAGCAGTTCCAGGGGGCGGGAGACCCAGTACTTC.

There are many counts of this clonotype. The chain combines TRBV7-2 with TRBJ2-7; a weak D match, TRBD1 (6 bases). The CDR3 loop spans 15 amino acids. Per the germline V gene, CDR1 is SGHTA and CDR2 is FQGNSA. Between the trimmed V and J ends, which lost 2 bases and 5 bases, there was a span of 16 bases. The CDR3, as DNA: TGTGCCAGCAGCTTACGGGACATGCCTGGACACGAGCAGTACTTC. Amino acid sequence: CASSLRDMPGHEQYF.

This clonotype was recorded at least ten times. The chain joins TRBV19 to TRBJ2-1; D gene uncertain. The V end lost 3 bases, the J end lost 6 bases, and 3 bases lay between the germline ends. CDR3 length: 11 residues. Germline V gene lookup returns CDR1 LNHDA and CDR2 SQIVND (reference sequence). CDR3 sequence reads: CASSMSNEQFF. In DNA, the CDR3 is TGTGCCAGTAGTATGAGCAATGAGCAGTTCTTC.